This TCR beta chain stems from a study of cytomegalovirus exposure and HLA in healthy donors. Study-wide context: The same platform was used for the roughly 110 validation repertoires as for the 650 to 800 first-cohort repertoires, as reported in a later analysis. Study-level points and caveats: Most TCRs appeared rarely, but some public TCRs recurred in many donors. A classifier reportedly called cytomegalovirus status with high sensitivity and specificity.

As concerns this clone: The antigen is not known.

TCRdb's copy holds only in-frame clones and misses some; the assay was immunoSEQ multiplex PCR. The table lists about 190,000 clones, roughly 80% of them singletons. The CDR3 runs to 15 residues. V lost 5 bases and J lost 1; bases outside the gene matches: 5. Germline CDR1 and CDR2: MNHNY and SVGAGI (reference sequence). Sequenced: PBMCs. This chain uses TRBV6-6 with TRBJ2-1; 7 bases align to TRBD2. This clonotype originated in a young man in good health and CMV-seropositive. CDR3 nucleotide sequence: TGTGCCAGCAGTATGGGGGGAGGGTCCTACAATGAGCAGTTCTTC. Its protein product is CASSMGGGSYNEQFF.